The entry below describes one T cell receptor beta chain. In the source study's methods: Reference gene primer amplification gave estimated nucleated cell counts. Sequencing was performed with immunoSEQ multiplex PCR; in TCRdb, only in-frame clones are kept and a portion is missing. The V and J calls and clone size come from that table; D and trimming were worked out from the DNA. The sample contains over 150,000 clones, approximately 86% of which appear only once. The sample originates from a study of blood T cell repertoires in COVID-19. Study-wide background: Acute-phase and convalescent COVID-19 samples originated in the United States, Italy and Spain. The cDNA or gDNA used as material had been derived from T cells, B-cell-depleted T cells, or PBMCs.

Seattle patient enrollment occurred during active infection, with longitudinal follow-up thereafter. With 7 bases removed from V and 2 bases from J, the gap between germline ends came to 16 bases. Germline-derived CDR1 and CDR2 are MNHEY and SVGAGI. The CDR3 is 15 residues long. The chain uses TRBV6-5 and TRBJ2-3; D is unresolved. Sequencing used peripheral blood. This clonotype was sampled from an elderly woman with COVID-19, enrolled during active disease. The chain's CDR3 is CASKPRTTPTDTQYF. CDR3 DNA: TGTGCCAGCAAGCCCCGAACTACCCCCACAGATACGCAGTATTTT.